Listed here is a single T cell receptor (beta chain). What it binds is not known. This entry comes from a study of cytomegalovirus exposure and HLA in healthy donors. On the study more broadly: The use of the same platform for the 90 to 150 validation repertoires and the 600 to 700 first-cohort repertoires was reported by a later analysis.

V was clipped by 6 bases and J by 6 bases; unmatched bases: 11. Germline values: CDR1 SGHVS, CDR2 FQNEAQ. This CDR3 is 15 amino acids long. Sequenced by immunoSEQ multiplex PCR; TCRdb stores in-frame clones only, minus some. The data show about 240,000 clones, approximately 90% seen once. Study-level points and caveats: TCR beta chains numbering approximately 150 were designated cytomegalovirus-associated.

The V gene is TRBV7-8, the J gene TRBJ2-7; 10 bases are shared with TRBD1. This TCR was sampled from a man aged 18 to 30 in good health and CMV-seronegative. Sequenced sample: PBMCs. As DNA, the CDR3 is TGTGCCAGCAGTTCCCCGACAGGGGGCGCGGGCGAGCAGTACTTC. This encodes CASSSPTGGAGEQYF.